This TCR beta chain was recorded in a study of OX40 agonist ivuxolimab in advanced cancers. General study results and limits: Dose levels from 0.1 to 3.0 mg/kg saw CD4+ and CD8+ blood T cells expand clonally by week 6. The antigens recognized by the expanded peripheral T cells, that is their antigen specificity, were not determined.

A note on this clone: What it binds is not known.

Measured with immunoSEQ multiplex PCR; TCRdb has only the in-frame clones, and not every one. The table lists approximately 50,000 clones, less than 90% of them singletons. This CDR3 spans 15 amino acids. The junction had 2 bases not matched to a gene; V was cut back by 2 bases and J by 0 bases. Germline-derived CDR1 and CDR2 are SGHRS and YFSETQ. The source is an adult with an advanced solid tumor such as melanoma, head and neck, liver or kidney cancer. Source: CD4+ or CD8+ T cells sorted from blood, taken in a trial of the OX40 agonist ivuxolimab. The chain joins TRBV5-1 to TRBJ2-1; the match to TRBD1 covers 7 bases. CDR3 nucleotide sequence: TGCGCCAGCAGCTTTAGGGACAGCTCCTACAATGAGCAGTTCTTC. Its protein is CASSFRDSSYNEQFF.